The clone carrying this T cell receptor beta chain has a single count. What it binds is unknown. Chemo-refractory metastatic non-small-cell lung cancer patients underwent focal radiation alongside CTLA-4 blockade with ipilimumab. This specimen comes from a study of radiotherapy plus CTLA-4 blockade in lung cancer. Overall study results and limits: The authors reported that early blood T cell clone dynamics, with interferon-beta, best predicted response. Radiotherapy with ipilimumab was followed by blood expansion of tumor-derived clones.

Only in-frame clones appear in the TCRdb table, and some are missing; sequencing was by immunoSEQ multiplex PCR. The top ten hold 10% of the sample, which has about 68,000 clones, 79% seen once. Per germline, CDR1 LNHDA and CDR2 SQIVND (reference sequence). With 5 bases clipped from V and 0 bases from J, the junction kept 5 bases outside the gene matches. The CDR3 loop spans 16 amino acids. The gene calls are TRBV19 and TRBJ2-2; 8 bases align to TRBD2. Specimen: peripheral blood, collected from a patient treated with radiotherapy plus ipilimumab. The sequence was obtained from a human donor with non-small cell lung cancer who had a complete response to radiotherapy plus ipilimumab. CDR3 amino acids: CASSFIAGPNTGELFF. CDR3 bases: TGTGCCAGTAGTTTTATAGCGGGACCGAACACCGGGGAGCTGTTTTTT.